This TCR beta chain was obtained from a study of CD8+ T cells in alopecia areata. The overall study: Patients in the study were on tofacitinib for 6 to 18 months, then off it for 6 months.

Trimming cost V 3 bases and J 4 bases; bases outside gene matches: 3. This CDR3 has 14 residues. CDR1 and CDR2 (germline): SGHAT, FQNNGV. Study-wide findings and caveats: Across lesional scalp, and particularly alopecia totalis/universalis, clonality surpassed that of normal scalp. Among the 100 top clones, expanded CD8+ clones, like scalp clonality, were significantly decreased by tofacitinib.

This clone was picked up one time. Its antigen is still unknown. The treatment is: oral pan-JAK inhibitor, 5-10 mg twice daily. Reverse transcribed after extraction, RNA yielded cDNA as the sequencing template. The assay was immunoSEQ multiplex PCR, and TCRdb's table has in-frame clones only and misses some. The sample holds about 140,000 clones, about 85% seen once. The chain employs TRBV11-2 and TRBJ2-1; TRBD1 aligns across 7 bases. Source: CD8+ T cells sorted from blood, taken at week 4, from a patient treated with tofacitinib. The TCR comes from a human donor with alopecia areata. The CDR3 DNA follows: TGTGCCAGCAGCTTCGACAGGGAATACAATGAGCAGTTCTTC. It codes for CASSFDREYNEQFF. Based on the CDR3 plus reference TRBV11-2 and TRBJ2-1, the full variable domain is EAGVAQSPRYKIIEKRQSVAFWCNPISGHATLYWYQQILGQGPKLLIQFQNNGVVDDSQLPKDRFSAERLKGVDSTLKIQPAKLEDSAVYLCASSFDREYNEQFFGPGTRLTVL.